Presented here are 13 T cell receptor beta chains from one specimen sequenced in a study of blood T cell repertoires in COVID-19. Some clones are missing from TCRdb's copy, which holds only in-frame ones; the method was immunoSEQ multiplex PCR. The data show about 360,000 clones, with 70% to 85% seen just once and about 1% held by the top ten. Sequenced material: peripheral blood. These receptor sequences come from a human donor with acute or convalescent COVID-19. The donor label of this sample is uncertain.

As DNA, the CDR3 is TGTGCCAGCAGGGGGGGGGAGACCCAGTACTTC. This encodes CASRGGETQYF. The chain links TRBV11-2 to TRBJ2-5, with 7 nucleotides matching TRBD2. The V gene's germline CDR1 is SGHAT and CDR2 FQNNGV. The V and J ends lost 6 bases and 5 bases, in that order; junction bases with no gene match: 0. The CDR3 runs to 11 residues.

V usage is TRBV7-9 and J usage is TRBJ1-2; 8 nucleotides align to TRBD1. Germline loops: CDR1 SEHNR, CDR2 FQNEAQ (reference sequence). V shed 6 bases, J shed 7 bases, and the junction held 16 bases outside the gene matches. The CDR3 has 16 residues. CDR3 coding DNA: TGTGCCAGCAGAAAGGCGGCGACAGGGGTCCAGAGTGGCTACACCTTC. Translated: CASRKAATGVQSGYTF. The full variable domain, its missing parts supplied by reference TRBV7-9 and TRBJ1-2, is DTGVSQNPRHKITKRGQNVTFRCDPISEHNRLYWYRQTLGQGPEFLTYFQNEAQLEKSRLLSDRFSAERPKGSFSTLEIQRTEQGDSAMYLCASRKAATGVQSGYTFGSGTRLTVV.

The V and J genes are TRBV3-1 (or the pseudogene TRBV3-2) and TRBJ2-6, with D perhaps TRBD2 (5 bases). CDR1 and CDR2 (germline): LGHDT, YNNKEL (reference sequence). The V end was cut by 1 base, the J end by 0 bases, with 10 bases between. This CDR3 region has 17 residues. CDR3 DNA: TGTGCCAGCAGCCAAGTGCCGGGATCCTCTGGGGCCAACGTCCTGACTTTC. Translating it yields CASSQVPGSSGANVLTF.

This clone was observed a handful of times. The rearrangement joins TRBV12-1 to TRBJ2-3; the table's D call, TRBD2, was not checked against the DNA. TRBV12-1 has pseudogene status. CDR3 length: 12 amino acids. CDR3 sequence (DNA): TGTGCCAGCAGGCGGAGGCAAGGTACGCAGTATTTT. Amino acid sequence: CASRRRQGTQYF.

V usage is TRBV29-1 and J usage is TRBJ2-1; D gene ambiguous. The CDR3 extends over 13 amino acids. The germline V gene has CDR1 SQVTM and CDR2 ANQGSEA. V lost 7 bases and J lost 1, with 11 bases in between. DNA for the CDR3: TGCAGCGGCTCTACTATTTCCTACAATGAGCAGTTCTTC. This gives the protein CSGSTISYNEQFF.

The J gene is TRBJ1-2, the V gene TRBV5-6; D unclear. V was trimmed by 1 base and J by 3 bases, leaving 10 bases between them. The CDR3 totals 14 residues. The germline gives CDR1 SGHDT, CDR2 YYEEEE. CDR3 DNA: TGTGCCAGCAGCTTGTGGGAGGCTGACTATGGCTACACCTTC. This sequence encodes CASSLWEADYGYTF. Full variable domain (outside the CDR3, taken from reference TRBV5-6 and TRBJ1-2): DAGVTQSPTHLIKTRGQQVTLRCSPKSGHDTVSWYQQALGQGPQFIFQYYEEEERQRGNFPDRFSGHQFPNYSSELNVNALLLGDSALYLCASSLWEADYGYTFGSGTRLTVV.

This clone appeared a few times. The V gene is TRBV4-1, the J gene TRBJ2-7; 12 bases are shared with TRBD2. Losses at the gene ends were 1 base for V and 3 bases for J; bases not matched to a gene: 4. The germline V gene has CDR1 MGHRA and CDR2 YSYEKL. The CDR3 consists of 16 residues. CDR3 protein: CASSQAGLAGLYEQYF. The CDR3 DNA is TGCGCCAGCAGCCAAGCCGGACTAGCGGGACTCTACGAGCAGTACTTC.

The table lists this clone with a few counts. This chain uses TRBV24-1 with TRBJ2-4; 10 positions match TRBD1. From germline, CDR1 is KGHDR and CDR2 SFDVKD. CDR3 length: 14 residues. Trimming removed 7 bases from V and 10 bases from J; junction bases left unmatched: 9. This CDR3 is CATSPGTGDKIQYF. The CDR3, as DNA: TGTGCCACCAGCCCCGGGACAGGGGATAAGATTCAGTACTTC.

This rearrangement joins TRBV5-4 to TRBJ1-6; TRBD1 agrees at 9 bases. There are 15 residues in the CDR3. Germline values: CDR1 SGHNT, CDR2 YYREEE (reference sequence). Trimming removed 4 bases from V and 9 bases from J; junction bases left unmatched: 8. CDR3 sequence: CASSLKQGASSPLHF. The CDR3 DNA reads TGTGCCAGCAGCCTAAAACAGGGGGCTTCTTCACCCCTCCACTTT. The complete variable domain, with remaining parts taken from reference TRBV5-4 and TRBJ1-6, reads ETGVTQSPTHLIKTRGQQVTLRCSSQSGHNTVSWYQQALGQGPQFIFQYYREEENGRGNFPPRFSGLQFPNYSSELNVNALELDDSALYLCASSLKQGASSPLHFGNGTRLTVT.

The rearrangement uses TRBV4-1 and TRBJ1-5, with D uncertain. V was shortened by 2 bases and J by 7 bases, with 9 bases between the two germline ends. The CDR3 contains 13 residues. Germline loops: CDR1 MGHRA, CDR2 YSYEKL. This CDR3 reads CASSQTYSQPQHF. CDR3 DNA sequence: TGCGCCAGCAGCCAAACTTACTCCCAGCCCCAGCATTTT.

This chain uses TRBV7-2 with TRBJ2-1; 8 nucleotides match TRBD2. The CDR3 sequence is 15 residues long. V shed 5 bases, J shed 4 bases, and the junction held 7 bases outside the gene matches. The germline CDR1 and CDR2 sequences are SGHTA and FQGNSA. The CDR3 region has the DNA TGTGCCAGCAGCCGTTCCCTAGCGGGTTACAATGAGCAGTTCTTC. This gives the protein CASSRSLAGYNEQFF.

The chain joins TRBV18 to TRBJ1-1; TRBD1 is a possible D gene (5 bases). CDR3 length: 15 amino acids. V lost 4 bases to trimming and J lost 1 base, with 13 bases between them. CDR1 is KGHSH and CDR2 is LQKENI in the germline V gene. CDR3 coding DNA: TGTGCCAGCTCACTAATTGACAGCCAGAACACTGAAGCTTTCTTT. Its translation is CASSLIDSQNTEAFF.

This chain uses TRBV5-1 with TRBJ2-2; the match to TRBD1 covers 7 bases. Trimming cost V 4 bases and J 3 bases; bases outside gene matches: 6. Germline CDR1 is SGHRS and CDR2 is YFSETQ. This CDR3 is built from 15 residues. The CDR3 bases are TGCGCCAGCAGCACACAGGGGATAGACACCGGGGAGCTGTTTTTT. Residues: CASSTQGIDTGELFF.